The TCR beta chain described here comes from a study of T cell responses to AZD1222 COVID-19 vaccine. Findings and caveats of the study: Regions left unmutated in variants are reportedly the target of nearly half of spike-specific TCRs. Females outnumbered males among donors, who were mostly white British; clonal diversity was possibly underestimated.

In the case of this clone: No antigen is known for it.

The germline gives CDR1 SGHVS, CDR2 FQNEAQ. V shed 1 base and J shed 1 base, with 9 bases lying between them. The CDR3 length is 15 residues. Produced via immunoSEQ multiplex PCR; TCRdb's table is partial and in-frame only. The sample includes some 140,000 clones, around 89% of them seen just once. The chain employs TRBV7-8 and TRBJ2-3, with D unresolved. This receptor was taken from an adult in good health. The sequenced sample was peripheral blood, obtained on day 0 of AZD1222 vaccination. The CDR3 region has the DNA TGTGCCAGCAGCTTAGTGGCTCGTCGCACAGATACGCAGTATTTT. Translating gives CASSLVARRTDTQYF.